This T cell receptor (beta chain) was captured in a study of control samples from healthy donors and cancer patients. The trim removed 2 bases at V and 3 bases at J, leaving 1 base unmatched. CDR1 is SGHRS and CDR2 is YFSETQ in the germline V gene. The CDR3 runs to 14 residues. Sequencing used immunoSEQ multiplex PCR; TCRdb keeps in-frame clones, though not all of them. The sample consists of tens of thousands of clones, 94% of them appearing once. This clone was detected only a few times. The chain recombines TRBV5-1 with TRBJ2-7, with TRBD1 matching over 11 bases. The TCR was taken from a man younger than 45 in good health. The sample was blood. The CDR3 region is CASSFGTGGYEQYF. The CDR3, as DNA: TGCGCCAGCAGCTTTGGGACAGGGGGCTACGAGCAGTACTTC.